These 13 T cell receptor beta chains share one sample of origin, sequenced in a study of T cell responses to AZD1222 COVID-19 vaccine. Generated by immunoSEQ multiplex PCR, the TCRdb table keeps only in-frame clones and is missing some. This sample has about 140,000 clones, with 80% to 90% found just once. The sample consisted of peripheral blood, taken on day 0 of AZD1222 vaccination. The receptor set was obtained from an adult in good health.

The V and J genes are TRBV18 and TRBJ1-1, with no clear D. CDR3 length: 15 amino acids. Trimming removed 6 bases at V and 1 base at J, with 15 bases between. Germline CDR1 reads KGHSH; CDR2 reads LQKENI. CDR3 in DNA: TGTGCCAGCTCCCCGACGCTTGCAGGGAACACTGAAGCTTTCTTT. Translating it yields CASSPTLAGNTEAFF.

This chain links TRBV5-4 with TRBJ1-2, with TRBD1 matching over 8 bases. Germline CDR1 SGHNT, CDR2 YYREEE (reference sequence). CDR3 length: 13 residues. Trimming took 3 bases from V and 5 from J; bases not matched to a gene: 3. The CDR3 is CASSWDRIYGYTF. In nucleotides, the CDR3 is TGTGCCAGCAGCTGGGACAGGATATATGGCTACACCTTC.

V usage is TRBV19 and J usage is TRBJ1-1; 7 nucleotides align to TRBD1. Germline values: CDR1 LNHDA, CDR2 SQIVND (reference sequence). Losses at the gene ends were 6 bases for V and 5 bases for J; bases not matched to a gene: 9. The CDR3 has 14 amino acids. CDR3 residues: CASRRRGEGTEAFF. CDR3 coding DNA: TGTGCCAGTAGGCGCAGGGGGGAGGGTACTGAAGCTTTCTTT.

The rearrangement uses TRBV5-1 and TRBJ1-1; 7 bases match TRBD1. V gave up 9 bases and J gave up 4 bases; unmatched junction bases: 12. Germline CDR1 is SGHRS and CDR2 is YFSETQ. CDR3 length equals 14 residues. Written as DNA, the CDR3 is TGCGCCACAAGACAGGGCCTGGAGGGCACTGAAGCTTTCTTT. It yields the protein CATRQGLEGTEAFF.

The chain uses TRBV30 and TRBJ1-3, with 8 bases fitting TRBD1. Unmatched junction bases numbered 3, after V lost 2 bases and J lost 0 bases. The CDR3 is 15 amino acids. Germline V gene data show CDR1 as GTSNPN and CDR2 as SVGIG (reference sequence). DNA of the CDR3: TGTGCCTGGAGTCGGACAGGGAGCTCTGGAAACACCATATATTTT. As protein: CAWSRTGSSGNTIYF.

The chain couples TRBV29-1 to TRBJ1-4; the D gene is possibly TRBD1 (6 bases). The CDR3 consists of 14 residues. The germline V gene has CDR1 SQVTM and CDR2 ANQGSEA. Between the trimmed V and J ends, which lost 1 base and 5 bases, there was a span of 11 bases. Here the CDR3 reads CSVEGRGRNEKLFF. The CDR3 DNA reads as TGCAGCGTTGAAGGGCGGGGGCGAAATGAAAAACTGTTTTTT.

The chain couples TRBV7-3 to TRBJ2-3; TRBD1 might be the D (5 bases). Germline V lookup: CDR1 SGHTA, CDR2 FQGTGA. V lost 1 base, J lost 1 base, and 6 bases lay in between. The CDR3 sequence is 14 residues long. CDR3 nucleotide sequence: TGTGCCAGCAGCTTAAGGGGCCGCACAGATACGCAGTATTTT. This sequence encodes CASSLRGRTDTQYF.

This rearrangement joins TRBV6-5 to TRBJ2-5, with 11 nucleotides matching TRBD2. V gave up 2 bases and J gave up 6 bases; unmatched junction bases: 5. The CDR3 is 15 amino acids. The germline V gene has CDR1 MNHEY and CDR2 SVGAGI. The CDR3 sequence: CASSYTSGSEKTQYF. DNA of the CDR3: TGTGCCAGCAGTTACACTAGCGGGAGTGAAAAGACCCAGTACTTC.

As DNA, the CDR3 is TGTGCCAGCAGCTTGAACTCGGGAGCCTCCATCTACACCTTC. Amino acids: CASSLNSGASIYTF. The V gene is TRBV7-2, the J gene TRBJ1-2; no clear D gene. Trimming pared 3 bases from V and 10 bases from J, leaving 18 bases between. Germline lookup yields CDR1 SGHTA and CDR2 FQGNSA. The CDR3 covers 14 residues.

The chain employs TRBV7-3 and TRBJ2-1; 10 bases are shared with TRBD2. This CDR3 region has 15 residues. Losses at the gene ends were 0 bases for V and 5 bases for J; bases not matched to a gene: 1. CDR1 and CDR2 (germline): SGHTA, FQGTGA. This CDR3 reads CASSLTLAGNNEQFF. The DNA of the CDR3 is TGTGCCAGCAGCTTAACACTAGCGGGGAACAATGAGCAGTTCTTC.

J is TRBJ2-3 and V is TRBV6-5; D unresolved. The V end was cut by 7 bases, the J end by 0 bases, with 5 bases between. Germline V gene data show CDR1 as MNHEY and CDR2 as SVGAGI. CDR3 length equals 12 residues. The DNA for the CDR3 is TGTGCCAGCAAATCTAGCACAGATACGCAGTATTTT. Protein product: CASKSSTDTQYF.

This clone was counted a few times. V usage is TRBV7-2 and J usage is TRBJ2-1; D is perhaps TRBD2 (6 bases). The germline CDR1 and CDR2 sequences are SGHTA and FQGNSA. The CDR3 is made up of 13 amino acids. V was cut by 2 bases and J by 8 bases, with 10 bases left in between. The CDR3 sequence is CASSLFGDYEQFF. Written as DNA, the CDR3 is TGTGCCAGCAGCTTATTCGGGGACTATGAGCAGTTCTTC. Using reference TRBV7-2 and TRBJ2-1 for the parts outside the CDR3, the full variable domain is GAGVSQSPSNKVTEKGKDVELRCDPISGHTALYWYRQSLGQGLEFLIYFQGNSAPDKSGLPSDRFSAERTGGSVSTLTIQRTQQEDSAVYLCASSLFGDYEQFFGPGTRLTVL.

V gene TRBV19 combines with J gene TRBJ2-1; 13 nucleotides align to TRBD2. Germline V gene data show CDR1 as LNHDA and CDR2 as SQIVND (reference sequence). J gave up 3 bases and V 6 bases, and 8 bases lay outside the gene matches. The CDR3 totals 17 residues. The CDR3 protein is CASSWGGTSGIYNEQFF. DNA for the CDR3: TGTGCCAGTAGCTGGGGTGGGACTAGCGGGATCTACAATGAGCAGTTCTTC.